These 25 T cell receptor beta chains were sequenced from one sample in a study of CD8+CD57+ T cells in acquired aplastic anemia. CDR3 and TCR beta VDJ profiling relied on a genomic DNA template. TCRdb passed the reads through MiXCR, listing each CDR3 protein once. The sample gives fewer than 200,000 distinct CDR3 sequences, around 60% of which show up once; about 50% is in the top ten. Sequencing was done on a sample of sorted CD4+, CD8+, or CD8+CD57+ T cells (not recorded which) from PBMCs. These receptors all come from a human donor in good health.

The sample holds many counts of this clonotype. CDR3 protein: CASSPYLVGSNQPQHF. Here the CDR3 DNA reads TGTGCCAGCAGCCCTTACCTAGTAGGGAGCAATCAGCCCCAGCATTTT. V gene TRBV6-5 combines with J gene TRBJ1-5; D remains ambiguous. The germline V gene has CDR1 MNHEY and CDR2 SVGAGI. V was cut by 6 bases and J by 1 base, with 16 bases left in between. The length of the CDR3 is 16 residues.

CDR3 nucleotides: TGTGCCAGCAGCTTGGGACAGATAGGTTCCTACGAGCAGTACTTC. Amino acid sequence: CASSLGQIGSYEQYF. The genes are TRBV5-8 and TRBJ2-7, with D perhaps matching TRBD1 (5 bases). This CDR3 is 15 amino acids long. Germline V gene lookup returns CDR1 SGHTS and CDR2 YDEGEE. V lost 0 bases to trimming and J lost 1 base, with 11 bases between them.

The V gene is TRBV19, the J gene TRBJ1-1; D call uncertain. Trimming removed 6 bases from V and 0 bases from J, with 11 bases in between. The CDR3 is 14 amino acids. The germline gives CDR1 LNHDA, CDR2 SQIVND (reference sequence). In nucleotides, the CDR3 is TGTGCCAGTAGGGTAGTGGGAATGAACACTGAAGCTTTCTTT. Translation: CASRVVGMNTEAFF. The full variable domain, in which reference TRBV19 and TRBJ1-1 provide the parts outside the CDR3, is DGGITQSPKYLFRKEGQNVTLSCEQNLNHDAMYWYRQDPGQGLRLIYYSQIVNDFQKGDIAEGYSVSREKKESFPLTVTSAQKNPTAFYLCASRVVGMNTEAFFGQGTRLTVV.

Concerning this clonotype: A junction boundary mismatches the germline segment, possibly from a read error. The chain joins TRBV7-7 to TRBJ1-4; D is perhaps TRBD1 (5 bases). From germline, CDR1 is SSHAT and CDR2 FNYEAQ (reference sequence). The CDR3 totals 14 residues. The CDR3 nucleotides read TGTGCTAGCAGCTCCGGGACGGATGATGAAAAACTGTTTTTT. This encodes CASSSGTDDEKLFF.

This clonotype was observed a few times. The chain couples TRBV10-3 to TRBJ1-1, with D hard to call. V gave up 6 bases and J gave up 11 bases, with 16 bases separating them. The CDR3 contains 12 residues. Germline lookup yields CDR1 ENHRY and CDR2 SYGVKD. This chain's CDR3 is CAIREAGWKAFF. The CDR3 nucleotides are TGTGCCATCAGGGAAGCTGGGTGGAAGGCTTTCTTT.

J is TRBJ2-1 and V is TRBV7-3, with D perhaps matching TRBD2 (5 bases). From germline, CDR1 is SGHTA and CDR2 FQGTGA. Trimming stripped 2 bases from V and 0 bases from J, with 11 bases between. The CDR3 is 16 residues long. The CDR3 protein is CASSLSPAASYNEQFF. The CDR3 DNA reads TGTGCCAGCAGCTTATCCCCAGCGGCCTCCTACAATGAGCAGTTCTTC.

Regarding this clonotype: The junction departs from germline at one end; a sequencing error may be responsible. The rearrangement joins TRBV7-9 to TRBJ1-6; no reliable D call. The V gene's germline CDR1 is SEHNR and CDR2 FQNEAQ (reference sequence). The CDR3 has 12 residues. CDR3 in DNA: TGTGACAGCAGACCGGGGAATTCAACCCTCCACTTT. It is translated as CDSRPGNSTLHF.

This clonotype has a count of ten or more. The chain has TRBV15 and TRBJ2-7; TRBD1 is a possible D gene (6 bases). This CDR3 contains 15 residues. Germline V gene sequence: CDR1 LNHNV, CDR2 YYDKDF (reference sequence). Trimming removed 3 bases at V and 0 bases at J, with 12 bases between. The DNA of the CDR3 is TGTGCCACCAGCAGGGACCGGGACACCTCCTACGAGCAGTACTTC. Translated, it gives CATSRDRDTSYEQYF.

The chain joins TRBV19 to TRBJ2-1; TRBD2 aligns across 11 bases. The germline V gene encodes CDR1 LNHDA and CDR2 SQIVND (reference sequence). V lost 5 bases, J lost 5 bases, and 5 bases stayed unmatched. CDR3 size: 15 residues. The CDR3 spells CASSPTSGSHNEQFF. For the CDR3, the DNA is TGTGCCAGTAGTCCTACTAGCGGGAGCCACAATGAGCAGTTCTTC.

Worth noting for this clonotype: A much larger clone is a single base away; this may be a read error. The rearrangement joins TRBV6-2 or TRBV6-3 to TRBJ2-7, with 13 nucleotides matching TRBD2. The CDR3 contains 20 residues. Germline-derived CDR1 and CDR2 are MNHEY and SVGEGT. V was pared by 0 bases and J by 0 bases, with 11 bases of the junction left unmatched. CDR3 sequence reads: CASSYSSGTSGVISSYEQYF. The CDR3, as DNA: TGTGCCAGCAGTTACTCGTCCGGGACTAGCGGGGTTATAAGCTCCTACGAGCAGTACTTC.

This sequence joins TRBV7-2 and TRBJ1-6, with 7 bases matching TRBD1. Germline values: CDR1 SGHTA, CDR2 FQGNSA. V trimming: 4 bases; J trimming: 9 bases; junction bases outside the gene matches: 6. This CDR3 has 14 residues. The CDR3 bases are TGTGCCAGCAGCTACGACAGGGAGGTTTCACCCCTCCACTTT. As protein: CASSYDREVSPLHF.

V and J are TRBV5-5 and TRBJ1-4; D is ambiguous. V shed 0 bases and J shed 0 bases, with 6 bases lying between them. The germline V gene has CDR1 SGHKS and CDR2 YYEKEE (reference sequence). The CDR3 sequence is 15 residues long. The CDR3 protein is CASSLDSATNEKLFF. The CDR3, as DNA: TGTGCCAGCAGCTTGGACAGCGCAACTAATGAAAAACTGTTTTTT.

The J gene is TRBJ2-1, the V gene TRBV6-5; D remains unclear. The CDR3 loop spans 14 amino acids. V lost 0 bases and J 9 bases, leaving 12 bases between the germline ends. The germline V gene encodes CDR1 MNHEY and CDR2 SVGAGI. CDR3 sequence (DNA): TGTGCCAGCAGTTACTCTAAAACTAACGGTGAGCAGTTCTTC. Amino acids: CASSYSKTNGEQFF.

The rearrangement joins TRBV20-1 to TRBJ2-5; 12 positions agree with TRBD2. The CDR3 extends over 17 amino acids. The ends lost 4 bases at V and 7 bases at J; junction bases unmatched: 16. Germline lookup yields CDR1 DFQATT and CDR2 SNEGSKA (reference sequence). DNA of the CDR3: TGCAGTGCTAACCTACGACTCCGACTAGCGGGGGCCAGGACCCAGTACTTC. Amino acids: CSANLRLRLAGARTQYF.

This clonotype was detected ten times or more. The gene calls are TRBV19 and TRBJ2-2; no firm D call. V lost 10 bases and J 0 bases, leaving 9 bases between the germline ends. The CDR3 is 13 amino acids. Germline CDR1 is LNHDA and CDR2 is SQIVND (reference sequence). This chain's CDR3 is CATSYTNTGELFF. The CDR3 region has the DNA TGTGCCACCTCATATACGAACACCGGGGAGCTGTTTTTT.

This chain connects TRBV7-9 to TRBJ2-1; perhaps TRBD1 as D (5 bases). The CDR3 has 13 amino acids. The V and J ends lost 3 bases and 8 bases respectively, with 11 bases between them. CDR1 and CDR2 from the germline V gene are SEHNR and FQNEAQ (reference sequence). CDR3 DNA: TGTGCCAGCAGCTTCCCCCTGACAGATGAGCAGTTCTTC. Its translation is CASSFPLTDEQFF.

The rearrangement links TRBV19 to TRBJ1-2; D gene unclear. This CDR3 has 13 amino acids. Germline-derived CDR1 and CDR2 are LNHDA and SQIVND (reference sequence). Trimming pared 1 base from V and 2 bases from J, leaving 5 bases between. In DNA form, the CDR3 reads TGTGCCAGTAGTATAGTAGAGAACTATGGCTACACCTTC. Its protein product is CASSIVENYGYTF. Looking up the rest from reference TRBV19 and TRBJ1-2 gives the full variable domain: DGGITQSPKYLFRKEGQNVTLSCEQNLNHDAMYWYRQDPGQGLRLIYYSQIVNDFQKGDIAEGYSVSREKKESFPLTVTSAQKNPTAFYLCASSIVENYGYTFGSGTRLTVV.

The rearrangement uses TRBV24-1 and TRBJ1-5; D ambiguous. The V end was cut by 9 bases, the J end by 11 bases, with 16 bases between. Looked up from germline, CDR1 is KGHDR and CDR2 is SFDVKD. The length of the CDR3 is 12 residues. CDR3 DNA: TGTGCCACCGTGTGGGTCCAAGAGACCCAGCATTTT. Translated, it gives CATVWVQETQHF.

The CDR3 loop is CASSETGQGGNTIYF. CDR3 coding DNA: TGTGCCAGCAGTGAAACCGGACAGGGCGGAAACACCATATATTTT. This chain connects TRBV6-1 to TRBJ1-3, with 8 bases aligning to TRBD1. CDR1 and CDR2 from the germline V gene are MNHNS and SASEGT. CDR3 length: 15 residues. J was trimmed by 4 bases and V by 2 bases; bases with no gene match: 4.

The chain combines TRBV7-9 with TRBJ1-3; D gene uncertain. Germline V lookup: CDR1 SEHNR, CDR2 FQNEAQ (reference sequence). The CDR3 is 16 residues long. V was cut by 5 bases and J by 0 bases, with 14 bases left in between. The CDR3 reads CASSLPEGDSGNTIYF. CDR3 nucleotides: TGTGCCAGCAGCCTTCCGGAGGGAGACTCTGGAAACACCATATATTTT.

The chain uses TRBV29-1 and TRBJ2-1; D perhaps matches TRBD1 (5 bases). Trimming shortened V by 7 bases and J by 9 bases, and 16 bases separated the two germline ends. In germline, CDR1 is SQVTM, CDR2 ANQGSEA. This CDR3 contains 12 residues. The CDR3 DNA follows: TGCAGCGCGTTATCAGGGTTGGTTGAGCAGTTCTTC. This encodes CSALSGLVEQFF.

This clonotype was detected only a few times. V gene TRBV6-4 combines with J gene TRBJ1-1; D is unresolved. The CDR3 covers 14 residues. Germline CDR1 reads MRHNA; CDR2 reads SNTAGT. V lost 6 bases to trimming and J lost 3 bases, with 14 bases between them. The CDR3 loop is CASSAGPFYTEAFF. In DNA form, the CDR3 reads TGTGCCAGCAGCGCGGGTCCCTTCTACACTGAAGCTTTCTTT.

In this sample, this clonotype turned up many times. As DNA, the CDR3 is TGTGCCAGCAGTCCCGAAGGGACAGAGACCTACGAGCAGTACTTC. The encoded protein is CASSPEGTETYEQYF. The rearrangement links TRBV27 to TRBJ2-7; 7 bases are shared with TRBD1. The length of the CDR3 is 15 residues. Trimming removed 5 bases from V and 2 bases from J; junction bases left unmatched: 9. Germline lookup yields CDR1 MNHEY and CDR2 SMNVEV (reference sequence).

DNA for the CDR3: TGTGCCAGCAGCTTATTCGGACAGGGGAACACTGAAGCTTTCTTT. Translated: CASSLFGQGNTEAFF. The chain employs TRBV11-2 and TRBJ1-1, with 8 bases lining up with TRBD1. The CDR3 has 15 residues. V shed 2 bases, J shed 1 base, and the junction held 3 bases outside the gene matches. Germline V gives CDR1 SGHAT, CDR2 FQNNGV. The full variable domain, in which reference TRBV11-2 and TRBJ1-1 provide the parts outside the CDR3, is EAGVAQSPRYKIIEKRQSVAFWCNPISGHATLYWYQQILGQGPKLLIQFQNNGVVDDSQLPKDRFSAERLKGVDSTLKIQPAKLEDSAVYLCASSLFGQGNTEAFFGQGTRLTVV.

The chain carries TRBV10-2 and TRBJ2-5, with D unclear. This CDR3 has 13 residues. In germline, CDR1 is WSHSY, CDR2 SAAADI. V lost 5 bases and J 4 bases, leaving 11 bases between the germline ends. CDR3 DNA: TGCGCCAGCAGTTTAGCTCTCGGAGAGACCCAGTACTTC. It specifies CASSLALGETQYF.